The rows below give T cell receptor beta chains drawn from one sample of a study of glioma-infiltrating T cells after dendritic cell vaccination. Sequencing used immunoSEQ multiplex PCR; TCRdb keeps in-frame clones, though not all of them. The sample shows some 100,000 clones, around 85% of them seen only once. Sequenced here: blood, sampled before dendritic cell vaccination. The receptors come from a human donor with glioblastoma. The CDR3 runs from the conserved cysteine through the conserved F or W. The order of the fields is clone size, V gene, D gene, J gene, CDR3 length, CDR3 protein, CDR3 DNA. D genes are given only for firm matches. Size is stated for part of the rows, as once, few or many counts, or as a class when the clone is expanded.

-,TRBV5-1,TRBD1,TRBJ2-7,17,CASSSHSGTGISYEQYF,TGCGCCAGCAGCTCGCACTCCGGGACAGGGATATCCTACGAGCAGTACTTC
-,TRBV9,TRBD2,TRBJ2-1,16,CASSAGTSAVYNEQFF,TGTGCCAGCAGCGCGGGGACTAGTGCGGTGTACAATGAGCAGTTCTTC
-,TRBV18,-,TRBJ1-1,12,CASSAGNTEAFF,TGTGCCAGCTCTGCCGGTAACACTGAAGCTTTCTTT
-,TRBV5-1,TRBD1,TRBJ2-7,14,CASSSGTGGNEQYF,TGCGCCAGCAGCTCCGGGACAGGGGGAAACGAGCAGTACTTC
few,TRBV27,TRBD1,TRBJ2-4,14,CASSFGTGIDIQYF,TGTGCCAGCAGTTTCGGGACAGGGATAGACATTCAGTACTTC
-,TRBV11-3,TRBD1,TRBJ2-3,18,CASSSGRTGTGSTDTQYF,TGTGCCAGCAGCTCTGGCCGTACTGGGACAGGGTCCACAGATACGCAGTATTTT
-,TRBV4-1,TRBD1,TRBJ2-7,14,CASSQVTGGYEQYF,TGCGCCAGCAGCCAAGTCACAGGGGGCTACGAGCAGTACTTC
few,TRBV25-1,TRBD1,TRBJ1-1,13,CASSSGGSPEAFF,TGTGCCAGCAGTTCAGGGGGGAGTCCTGAAGCTTTCTTT
-,TRBV7-3,-,TRBJ1-2,15,CASSPGGGANYGYTF,TGTGCCAGCAGCCCCGGTGGAGGGGCTAACTATGGCTACACCTTC
-,TRBV2,TRBD2,TRBJ2-1,14,CASNVAGGYNEQFF,TGTGCCAGCAACGTAGCGGGCGGGTACAATGAGCAGTTCTTC
-,TRBV27,TRBD1,TRBJ2-7,16,CASSPSTGGVSYEQYF,TGTGCCAGCAGTCCATCTACAGGGGGCGTCTCCTACGAGCAGTACTTC
-,TRBV9,TRBD1,TRBJ2-2,15,CASSEGTANTGELFF,TGTGCCAGCAGCGAAGGGACAGCGAACACCGGGGAGCTGTTTTTT
-,TRBV5-6,TRBD1,TRBJ1-1,13,CASSKQGYTEAFF,TGTGCCAGCAGCAAACAGGGGTACACTGAAGCTTTCTTT
few,TRBV5-6,-,TRBJ1-4,13,CASSKTGMEKLFF,TGTGCCAGCAGCAAAACAGGGATGGAAAAACTGTTTTTT
-,TRBV14,TRBD2,TRBJ2-1,14,CASGRGLAYNEQFF,TGTGCCAGCGGGAGGGGACTAGCCTACAATGAGCAGTTCTTC
-,TRBV7-2,TRBD1,TRBJ2-1,15,CASAFDRATYNEQFF,TGTGCCAGCGCCTTCGACAGGGCTACCTACAATGAGCAGTTCTTC
-,TRBV5-1,-,TRBJ2-7,12,CASSLELYEQYF,TGCGCCAGCAGCTTGGAGCTCTACGAGCAGTACTTC